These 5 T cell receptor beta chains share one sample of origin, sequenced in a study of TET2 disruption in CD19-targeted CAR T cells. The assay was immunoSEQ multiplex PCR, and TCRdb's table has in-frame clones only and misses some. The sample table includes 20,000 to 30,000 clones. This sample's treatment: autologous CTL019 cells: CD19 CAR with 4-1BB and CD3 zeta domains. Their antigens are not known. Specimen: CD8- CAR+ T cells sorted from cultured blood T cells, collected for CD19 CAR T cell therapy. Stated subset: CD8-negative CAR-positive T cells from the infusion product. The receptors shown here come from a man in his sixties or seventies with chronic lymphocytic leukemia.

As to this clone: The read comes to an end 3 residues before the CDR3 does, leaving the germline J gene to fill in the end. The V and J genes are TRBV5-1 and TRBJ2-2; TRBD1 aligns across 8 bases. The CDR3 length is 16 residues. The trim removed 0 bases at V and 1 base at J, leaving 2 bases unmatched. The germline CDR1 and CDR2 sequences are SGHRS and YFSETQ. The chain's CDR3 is CASSLDDRGNTGELFF. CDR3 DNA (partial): TGCGCCAGCAGCTTGGACGACAGGGGGAACACCGGGGAG.

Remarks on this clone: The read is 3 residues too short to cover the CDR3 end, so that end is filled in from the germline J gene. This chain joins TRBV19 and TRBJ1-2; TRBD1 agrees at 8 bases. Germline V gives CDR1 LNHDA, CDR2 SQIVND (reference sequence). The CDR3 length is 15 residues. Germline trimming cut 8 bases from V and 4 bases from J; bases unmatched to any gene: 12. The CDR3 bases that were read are TGTGCCAGTCGAAGCTCAGGGGGCGGACCCTATGGC. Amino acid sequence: CASRSSGGGPYG. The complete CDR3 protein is CASRSSGGGPYGYTF.

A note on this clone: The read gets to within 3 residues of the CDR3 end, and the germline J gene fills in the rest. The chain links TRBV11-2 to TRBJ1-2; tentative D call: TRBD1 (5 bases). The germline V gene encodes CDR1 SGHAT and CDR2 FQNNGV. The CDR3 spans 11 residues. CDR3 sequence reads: CASSSGYDYTF. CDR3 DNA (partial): TGTGCCAGCAGCTCAGGGTACGAC.

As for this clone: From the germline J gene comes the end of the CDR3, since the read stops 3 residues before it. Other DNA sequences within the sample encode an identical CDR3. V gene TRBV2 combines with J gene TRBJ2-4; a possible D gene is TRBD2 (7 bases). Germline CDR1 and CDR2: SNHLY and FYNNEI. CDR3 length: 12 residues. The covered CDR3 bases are TGTGCCAGCGGGGGGGGCCTCGGGGGT. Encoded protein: CASGGGLGG. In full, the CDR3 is CASGGGLGGQYF. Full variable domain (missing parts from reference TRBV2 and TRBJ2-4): EPEVTQTPSHQVTQMGQEVILRCVPISNHLYFYWYRQILGQKVEFLVSFYNNEISEKSEIFDDQFSVERPDGSNFTLKIRSTKLEDSAMYFCASGGGLGGQYFGAGTRLSVL.

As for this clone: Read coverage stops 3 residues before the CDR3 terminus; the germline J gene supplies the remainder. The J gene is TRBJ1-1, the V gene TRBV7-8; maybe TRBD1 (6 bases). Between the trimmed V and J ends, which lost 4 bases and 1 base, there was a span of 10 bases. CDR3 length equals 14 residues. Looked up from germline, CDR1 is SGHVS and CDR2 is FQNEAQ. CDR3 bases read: TGTGCCAGCAGCTCAGGGGCAGCGAACACTGAA. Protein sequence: CASSSGAANTE. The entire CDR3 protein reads CASSSGAANTEAFF.